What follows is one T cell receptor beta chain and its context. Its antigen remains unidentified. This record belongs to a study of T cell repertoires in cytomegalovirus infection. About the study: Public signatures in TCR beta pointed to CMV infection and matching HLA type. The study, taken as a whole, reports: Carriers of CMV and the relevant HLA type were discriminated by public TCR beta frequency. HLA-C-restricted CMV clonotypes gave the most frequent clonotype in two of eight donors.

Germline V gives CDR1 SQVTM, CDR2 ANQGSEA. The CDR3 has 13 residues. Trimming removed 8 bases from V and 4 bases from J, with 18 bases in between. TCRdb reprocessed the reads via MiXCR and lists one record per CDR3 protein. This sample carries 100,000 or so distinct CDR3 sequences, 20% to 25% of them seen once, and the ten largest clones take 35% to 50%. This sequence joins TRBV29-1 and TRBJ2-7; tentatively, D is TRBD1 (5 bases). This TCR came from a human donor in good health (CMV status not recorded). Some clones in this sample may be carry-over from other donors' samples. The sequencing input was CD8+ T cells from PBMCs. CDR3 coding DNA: TGCAGCTATACAAAGGGGAATAGTTACGAGCAGTACTTC. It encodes CSYTKGNSYEQYF.